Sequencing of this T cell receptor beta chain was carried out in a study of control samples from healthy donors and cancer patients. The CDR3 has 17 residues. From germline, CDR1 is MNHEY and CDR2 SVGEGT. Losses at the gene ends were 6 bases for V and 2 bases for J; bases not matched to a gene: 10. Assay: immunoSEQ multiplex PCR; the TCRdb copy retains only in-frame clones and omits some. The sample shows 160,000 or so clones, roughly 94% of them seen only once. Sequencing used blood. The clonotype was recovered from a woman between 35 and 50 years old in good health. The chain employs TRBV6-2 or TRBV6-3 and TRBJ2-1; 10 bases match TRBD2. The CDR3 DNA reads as TGTGCCAGCAGCCCCGGGACTAGCGATGACCCCTACAATGAGCAGTTCTTC. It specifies CASSPGTSDDPYNEQFF.